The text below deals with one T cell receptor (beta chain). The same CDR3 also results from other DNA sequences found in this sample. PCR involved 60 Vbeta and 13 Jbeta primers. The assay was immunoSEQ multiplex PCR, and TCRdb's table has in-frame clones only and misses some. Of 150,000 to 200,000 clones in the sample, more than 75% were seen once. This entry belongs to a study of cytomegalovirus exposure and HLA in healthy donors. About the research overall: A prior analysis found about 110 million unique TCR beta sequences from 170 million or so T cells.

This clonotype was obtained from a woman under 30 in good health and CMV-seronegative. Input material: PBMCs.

CDR3: CASSLPTSGRGNEQFF. The CDR3 nucleotides are TGTGCCAGCAGTTTACCGACTAGCGGGAGGGGGAATGAGCAGTTCTTC. The gene calls are TRBV27 and TRBJ2-1; 14 bases match TRBD2. Germline V gene sequence: CDR1 MNHEY, CDR2 SMNVEV (reference sequence). The CDR3 sequence is 16 residues long. V was pared by 2 bases and J by 7 bases, with 4 bases of the junction left unmatched.